The entry that follows covers one TCR beta chain sequence. Here immunoSEQ multiplex PCR was the method, and the copy in TCRdb shows in-frame clones only, minus some. The table lists under 350,000 clones, about nine tenths of them singletons. This record comes from a study of blood T cell repertoires in COVID-19. Germline lookup yields CDR1 SGHTA and CDR2 FQGNSA. This CDR3 spans 17 amino acids. The V and J ends lost 1 base and 6 bases, in that order; junction bases with no gene match: 6. Sequencing was carried out using PBMCs or T cells enriched from blood (not recorded which). The chain links TRBV7-2 to TRBJ2-2; 12 bases are a match to TRBD2. The receptor was isolated from a man aged 30-40 years who had recovered from COVID-19. The CDR3 here is CASSLVRASGRAGELFF. The CDR3 DNA follows: TGTGCCAGCAGCTTAGTTCGAGCTAGCGGGAGGGCCGGGGAGCTGTTTTTT.